This TCR beta chain was recovered during a study of cytotoxic CD8 clonotypes in ibrutinib-treated CLL. Of note for this clone: The antigen is not known.

Overall study results and limits: Lymph node repertoires were not studied, and sampling times were unmatched.

V was clipped by 9 bases and J by 2 bases, with 18 bases between them. The CDR3 is 15 residues long. Germline CDR1 is MDHEN and CDR2 is SYDVKM. TCRdb's copy holds only in-frame clones and misses some; the assay was immunoSEQ multiplex PCR. The sample has roughly 150,000 clones; around 84% are singletons. The source was PBMCs, collected after 12 months of ibrutinib treatment. This sequence joins TRBV28 and TRBJ2-3, with a tentative D call TRBD2 (7 bases). The origin of this receptor is a human donor with chronic lymphocytic leukemia. In DNA, the CDR3 is TGTGCCAGTTTTAGGGGGGGGACTAACACAGATACGCAGTATTTT. It codes for CASFRGGTNTDTQYF. The full variable domain, completed using reference TRBV28 and TRBJ2-3, is DVKVTQSSRYLVKRTGEKVFLECVQDMDHENMFWYRQDPGLGLRLIYFSYDVKMKEKGDIPEGYSVSREKKERFSLILESASTNQTSMYLCASFRGGTNTDTQYFGPGTRLTVL.